These T cell receptor beta chains were read from a single sample in a study of cytomegalovirus exposure and HLA in healthy donors. Assay: immunoSEQ multiplex PCR; the TCRdb copy retains only in-frame clones and omits some. The sample lists 150,000 to 200,000 clones, roughly 80% seen once, with 9.7% in the top ten. Sequencing was done on a sample of PBMCs. The receptors stem from a man between 18 and 35 years old in good health and CMV-seropositive. Both conserved end residues are part of each CDR3. A D gene is named only where the DNA matches it firmly.

v_call	j_call	d_call	cdr3_aa
TRBV7-6	TRBJ2-7	TRBD2	CASSAKGGLVGGSNEQYF
TRBV11-2	TRBJ2-1	NA	CASRWHYNEQFF
TRBV25-1	TRBJ1-5	TRBD1	CASSRQGYSNQPQHF
TRBV7-9	TRBJ1-5	TRBD1	CASSLVPGTGNQPQHF
TRBV4-2	TRBJ2-3	NA	CASSQEALVGAGSTDTQYF
TRBV5-1	TRBJ2-7	TRBD2	CASSLGLAGSYEQYF
TRBV6-1	TRBJ2-1	NA	CASTSAPYNEQFF
TRBV28	TRBJ2-1	NA	CASCSVAGRNEQFF
TRBV19	TRBJ1-5	NA	CASKRGGNQPQHF
TRBV4-1	TRBJ2-7	TRBD1	CASTAGQEYEQYF
TRBV28	TRBJ2-3	NA	CASSGPRSFETDTQYF
TRBV4-2	TRBJ2-5	TRBD2	CASSSLGSGRGETQYF
TRBV28	TRBJ2-7	TRBD1	CASTKTAGGYEQYF
TRBV27	TRBJ1-2	NA	CASSWGGGGGYTF
TRBV6-4	TRBJ1-1	TRBD1	CASRRQGAGEAFF
TRBV29-1	TRBJ1-2	NA	CSVESYFGGYTF
TRBV6-5	TRBJ2-1	NA	CASSSAGFNEQFF
TRBV10-3	TRBJ1-3	NA	CAIRRADSGNTIYF
TRBV7-9	TRBJ2-1	TRBD2	CASSLGTSGSFEQFF
TRBV11-2	TRBJ1-2	TRBD1	CASSSRTGTYGYTF
TRBV14	TRBJ1-1	NA	CASSQDEDGRTEAFF
TRBV15	TRBJ1-4	TRBD1	CATSTGGTASNEKLFF
TRBV2	TRBJ2-6	NA	CASSEYGANVLTF
TRBV5-1	TRBJ2-5	TRBD1	CASSLPGQVRETQYF
TRBV2	TRBJ1-1	TRBD1	CASSRDRGTEAFF
TRBV9	TRBJ2-5	NA	CASSESWGGALSETQYF
TRBV29-1	TRBJ2-1	TRBD2	CSDSGTTSYNEQFF
TRBV7-9	TRBJ1-2	TRBD1	CASSSGMDRDGYTF
TRBV6-5	TRBJ1-1	NA	CASSYSISMNTEAFF
TRBV30	TRBJ2-2	TRBD1	CAWISGTGISTGELFF
TRBV7-9	TRBJ2-3	NA	CASSLVEGPDTQYF
TRBV7-2	TRBJ1-3	NA	CASRVGNTIYF
TRBV5-6	TRBJ1-4	NA	CASSLGAVAVNEKLFF
TRBV19	TRBJ2-1	TRBD2	CASSQAGGYYNEQFF
TRBV13	TRBJ2-1	TRBD2	CASGRAPYNEQFF
TRBV6-6	TRBJ1-5	NA	CASSYRAGYGNQPQHF
TRBV15	TRBJ2-1	TRBD2	CATSRDSGTSGRNEQFF
TRBV6-6	TRBJ1-5	NA	CASSMRRGNQPQHF
TRBV2	TRBJ1-3	TRBD1	CASSRTGPGNTIYF
TRBV5-4	TRBJ2-7	NA	CASSFWLSYEQYF
TRBV11-2	TRBJ2-2	TRBD2	CASRKSPGLVRGELFF
TRBV5-1	TRBJ1-1	TRBD1	CASSRTGLRAHTEAFF
TRBV6-1	TRBJ2-7	NA	CASSNPGIEQYF
TRBV4-1	TRBJ1-1	TRBD1	CASRAGQGASNTEAFF
TRBV30	TRBJ2-1	NA	CAWMHITYGRYNEQFF